Shown below are 22 T cell receptor beta chains from a single sample sequenced in a study of T cells in Graves' hyperthyroidism and ophthalmopathy. Amplification of TCR beta CDR3 regions was performed using RNA transcripts as template. Using the HTBI primer set, a first-round RT-PCR was run on the TCR CDR3. TCRdb reprocessed the multiplex PCR reads via MiXCR and lists one record per CDR3 protein. The profile shows about 290,000 distinct CDR3 sequences, about an eighth of them singletons. Sequencing used blood. These receptors were obtained from a woman younger than 45 with Graves' hyperthyroidism that later progressed to Graves' ophthalmopathy.

This clonotype was detected many times. The chain employs TRBV5-6 and TRBJ2-7, with 9 bases that match TRBD1. CDR1 is SGHDT, CDR2 YYEEEE, per germline. The CDR3 covers 15 residues. V was clipped by 2 bases and J by 3 bases; unmatched bases: 6. In nucleotides, the CDR3 is TGTGCCAGCAGCTTTGGGACAGGGACCAACTACGAGCAGTACTTC. Translated, it gives CASSFGTGTNYEQYF.

On this clonotype itself: This may come from a read error, since a much larger clone is one base off. This chain connects TRBV28 to TRBJ2-1; D is possibly TRBD2 (6 bases). Per the germline V gene, CDR1 is MDHEN and CDR2 is SYDVKM. The CDR3 covers 15 residues. The chain's CDR3 is CASSNSGSTYNERFF. DNA for the CDR3: TGTGCCAGCAGCAATTCCGGGAGTACCTACAATGAGCGGTTCTTC.

This clonotype appeared many times. This chain connects TRBV5-1 to TRBJ2-2; 10 bases align to TRBD2. Per the germline V gene, CDR1 is SGHRS and CDR2 is YFSETQ. The CDR3 has 16 residues. The ends lost 4 bases at V and 4 bases at J; junction bases unmatched: 7. The CDR3 here is CASSLQGTSVTGELFF. The CDR3 DNA sequence: TGCGCCAGCAGCCTACAAGGGACTAGCGTCACCGGGGAGCTGTTTTTT.

The gene calls are TRBV19 and TRBJ2-3; D might be TRBD1 (5 bases). The CDR3 runs 16 residues. V was pared by 3 bases and J by 1 base, with 14 bases between. Germline V CDR1 and CDR2: LNHDA, SQIVND (reference sequence). Here the CDR3 reads CASSMGRPDGTDTQYF. The CDR3 DNA reads TGTGCCAGTAGTATGGGGCGGCCAGACGGCACAGATACGCAGTATTTT. Full variable domain (rest looked up from reference TRBV19 and TRBJ2-3): DGGITQSPKYLFRKEGQNVTLSCEQNLNHDAMYWYRQDPGQGLRLIYYSQIVNDFQKGDIAEGYSVSREKKESFPLTVTSAQKNPTAFYLCASSMGRPDGTDTQYFGPGTRLTVL.

This clonotype was seen at least ten times. The chain couples TRBV28 to TRBJ2-1; TRBD1 or TRBD2 may be the D gene (6 bases each). The CDR3 runs 14 residues. The germline gives CDR1 MDHEN, CDR2 SYDVKM. The V gene lost 2 bases and the J gene lost 7 bases, with 12 bases spanning the gap. CDR3 loop: CASSLIRGPNEQFF. DNA for the CDR3: TGTGCCAGCAGTTTAATCCGGGGGCCAAATGAGCAGTTCTTC.

This clonotype was seen repeatedly, ten times or more. V is TRBV6-5 and J is TRBJ1-2; TRBD1 matches 10 bases. Germline trimming cut 4 bases from V and 5 bases from J; bases unmatched to any gene: 7. From germline, CDR1 is MNHEY and CDR2 SVGAGI. This CDR3 is 15 amino acids long. The CDR3 DNA reads as TGTGCCAGCAGTTCTATAACGGGACAGGGGTATGGCTACACCTTC. Translation: CASSSITGQGYGYTF.

This clonotype appeared many times. V is TRBV6-1 and J is TRBJ2-7; TRBD2 agrees at 11 bases. Germline CDR1 is MNHNS and CDR2 is SASEGT. The J segment lost 5 bases and the V segment lost 6 bases, leaving 6 bases of the junction unmatched. The CDR3 spans 14 residues. CDR3 coding DNA: TGTGCCAGCAGCCGAGGACTAGCGGGCCACGAGCAGTACTTC. This codes for CASSRGLAGHEQYF.

This clonotype was observed many times. The chain combines TRBV6-2 or TRBV6-3 with TRBJ2-1, with 8 bases lining up with TRBD1. This CDR3 is 15 amino acids long. Trimming at V came to 6 bases and at J to 4 bases, leaving 8 bases not matched to a gene. The V gene's germline CDR1 is MNHEY and CDR2 SVGEGT. The chain's CDR3 is CASRHRDRLYNEQFF. CDR3 DNA: TGTGCCAGCAGACACCGGGACAGGCTATACAATGAGCAGTTCTTC.

The chain combines TRBV7-3 with TRBJ2-5, with 9 bases aligning to TRBD2. The CDR3 has 14 residues. Germline V gene sequence: CDR1 SGHTA, CDR2 FQGTGA. The trim removed 4 bases at V and 4 bases at J, leaving 4 bases unmatched. DNA of the CDR3: TGTGCCAGCAGCTCGCGGGAGGGCCGAGAGACCCAGTACTTC. Protein sequence: CASSSREGRETQYF.

In this sample, this clonotype turned up many times. The V call is TRBV3-1, the J call TRBJ1-4; TRBD1 matches 12 bases. Germline assignment: CDR1 LGHDT and CDR2 YNNKEL (reference sequence). This CDR3 has 19 residues. With V trimmed by 3 bases and J by 4 bases, 12 bases remained unmatched. The CDR3 DNA follows: TGTGCCAGCAGCCACGCCCGGGACAGGGGGCGCGGACTTAATGAAAAACTGTTTTTT. It translates to CASSHARDRGRGLNEKLFF. Filled out from reference TRBV3-1 and TRBJ1-4, the complete variable domain reads DTAVSQTPKYLVTQMGNDKSIKCEQNLGHDTMYWYKQDSKKFLKIMFSYNNKELIINETVPNRFSPKSPDKAHLNLHINSLELGDSAVYFCASSHARDRGRGLNEKLFFGSGTQLSVL.

The sample holds many counts of this clonotype. The chain is built from TRBV24-1 and TRBJ2-7, with 7 positions matching TRBD1. After removal of 5 bases from V and 2 bases from J, the junction contained 2 bases not matched to a gene. The CDR3 is made up of 13 amino acids. In germline, CDR1 is KGHDR, CDR2 SFDVKD. The CDR3 bases are TGTGCCACCAGTGGAACAGGGGCCTACGAGCAGTACTTC. This codes for CATSGTGAYEQYF.

This clonotype was detected many times. V and J are TRBV7-3 and TRBJ2-3; 8 bases align to TRBD1. The germline gives CDR1 SGHTA, CDR2 FQGTGA. V trimming: 2 bases; J trimming: 4 bases; junction bases outside the gene matches: 8. The length of the CDR3 is 16 residues. This chain's CDR3 is CASSLGPGGSADTQYF. The CDR3 DNA follows: TGTGCCAGCAGCTTAGGTCCAGGGGGCTCGGCAGATACGCAGTATTTT.

Many counts were recorded for this clonotype. This chain connects TRBV7-6 to TRBJ2-1; TRBD2 is a possible D gene (5 bases). Germline V gene lookup returns CDR1 SGHVS and CDR2 FNYEAQ. V lost 1 base and J 3 bases, leaving 7 bases between the germline ends. This CDR3 is 14 amino acids long. In DNA form, the CDR3 reads TGTGCCAGCAGCTTAGTCGGGAACTACAATGAGCAGTTCTTC. This sequence encodes CASSLVGNYNEQFF.

This clonotype was recorded a few times. The gene calls are TRBV4-1 and TRBJ2-1, with D tentatively TRBD1 (5 bases). CDR3 length: 15 amino acids. CDR1 MGHRA and CDR2 YSYEKL come from the germline V gene. Between the trimmed V and J ends, which lost 8 bases and 3 bases, there was a span of 17 bases. CDR3 DNA sequence: TGCGCCAGCGGAGAATTCAGGGCCAACTACAATGAGCAGTTCTTC. Translating it yields CASGEFRANYNEQFF.

The sample holds many counts of this clonotype. The V gene is TRBV6-1, the J gene TRBJ1-5; D perhaps matches TRBD1 (6 bases). Per germline, CDR1 MNHNS and CDR2 SASEGT. Deletions cut 6 bases from V and 0 bases from J, with 15 bases between. The CDR3 totals 16 residues. In DNA form, the CDR3 reads TGTGCCAGCAGACGATCCGGGACATCTAGCAATCAGCCCCAGCATTTT. Its protein is CASRRSGTSSNQPQHF.

This chain links TRBV20-1 with TRBJ2-7; 13 bases are a match to TRBD2. In germline, CDR1 is DFQATT, CDR2 SNEGSKA (reference sequence). V shed 5 bases and J 5 bases; nucleotides not matched to a gene: 18. CDR3 length: 18 residues. The CDR3 nucleotides read TGCAGTGCTTCTCCCCGGACTAGCGGGAGCATGGCTACCAACGAGCAGTACTTC. Residues: CSASPRTSGSMATNEQYF.

This clonotype was found many times. The chain links TRBV27 to TRBJ2-3, with 8 bases identical to TRBD1. Germline V gives CDR1 MNHEY, CDR2 SMNVEV (reference sequence). The V segment lost 2 bases and the J segment 5 bases; nucleotides outside the gene matches: 6. CDR3 length equals 15 residues. CDR3 nucleotides: TGTGCCAGCAGTTTAGTGACAGGGGTGATAGATACGCAGTATTTT. Its translation is CASSLVTGVIDTQYF.

This clonotype was counted a few times. The V gene is TRBV5-1, the J gene TRBJ2-1, with 8 bases identical to TRBD2. Unmatched junction bases numbered 6, after V lost 0 bases and J lost 1 base. This CDR3 spans 17 amino acids. Germline CDR1 reads SGHRS; CDR2 reads YFSETQ. As DNA, the CDR3 is TGCGCCAGCAGCTTGGAGGCGGGGGGATGGTCCTACAATGAGCAGTTCTTC. Translated: CASSLEAGGWSYNEQFF.

This clonotype has a count of ten or more. This chain uses TRBV6-2 or TRBV6-3 with TRBJ1-3; D is uncertain. V was pared by 0 bases and J by 1 base, with 7 bases between. CDR1 is MNHEY, CDR2 SVGEGT, per germline. The CDR3 is 15 amino acids. The CDR3 DNA is TGTGCCAGCAGTTACTCGCAGGAGTCTGGAAACACCATATATTTT. Amino acid sequence: CASSYSQESGNTIYF.

This clonotype was found a few times. The V call is TRBV20-1, the J call TRBJ1-6; D gene ambiguous. Looked up from germline, CDR1 is DFQATT and CDR2 is SNEGSKA (reference sequence). The CDR3 has 17 residues. CDR3 residues: CSPFHPVIEVYNSPLHF. The CDR3 DNA is TGCAGCCCCTTCCACCCCGTAATAGAAGTTTACAATTCACCCCTCCACTTT.

This clonotype was observed many times. The rearrangement links TRBV3-1 to TRBJ2-1; no firm D call. This CDR3 spans 12 amino acids. V lost 4 bases and J lost 10, with 11 bases in between. From germline, CDR1 is LGHDT and CDR2 YNNKEL (reference sequence). CDR3 nucleotides: TGTGCCAGCAGCCCCTCGCTCGGAGAGCAGTTCTTC. It translates to CASSPSLGEQFF.

The rearrangement joins TRBV27 to TRBJ2-7, with TRBD2 identical over 11 bases. The J segment lost 3 bases and the V segment lost 7 bases, leaving 11 bases of the junction unmatched. Germline CDR1 and CDR2: MNHEY and SMNVEV (reference sequence). This CDR3 region has 16 residues. The CDR3 nucleotides read TGTGCCAGCACCGATACTCCGGGACTAGCGGTCTACGAGCAGTACTTC. Encoded protein: CASTDTPGLAVYEQYF.